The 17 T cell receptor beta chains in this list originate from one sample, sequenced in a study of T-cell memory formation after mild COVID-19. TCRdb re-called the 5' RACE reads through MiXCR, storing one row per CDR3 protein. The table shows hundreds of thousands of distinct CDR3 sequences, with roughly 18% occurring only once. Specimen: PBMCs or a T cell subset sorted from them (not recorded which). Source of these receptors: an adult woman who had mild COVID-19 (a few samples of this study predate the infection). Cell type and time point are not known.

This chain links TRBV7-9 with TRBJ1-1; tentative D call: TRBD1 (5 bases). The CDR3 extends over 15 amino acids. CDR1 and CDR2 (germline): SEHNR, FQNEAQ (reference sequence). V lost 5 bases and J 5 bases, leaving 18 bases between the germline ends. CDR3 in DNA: TGTGCCAGCAGCGGAGGTAATGAACGGGGGACTGAAGCTTTCTTT. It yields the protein CASSGGNERGTEAFF.

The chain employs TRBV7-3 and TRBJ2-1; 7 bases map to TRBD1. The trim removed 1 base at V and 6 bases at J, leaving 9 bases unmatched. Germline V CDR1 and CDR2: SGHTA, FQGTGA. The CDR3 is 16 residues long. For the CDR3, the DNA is TGTGCCAGCAGCTTAAGAGGGGGACAGTTACGCAATGAGCAGTTCTTC. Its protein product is CASSLRGGQLRNEQFF.

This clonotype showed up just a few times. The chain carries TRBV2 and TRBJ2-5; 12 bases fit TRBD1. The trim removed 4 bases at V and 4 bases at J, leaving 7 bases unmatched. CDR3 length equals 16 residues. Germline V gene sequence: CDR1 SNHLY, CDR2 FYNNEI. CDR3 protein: CASSGRGQGASETQYF. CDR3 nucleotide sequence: TGTGCCAGCAGTGGAAGGGGACAGGGGGCCTCAGAGACCCAGTACTTC. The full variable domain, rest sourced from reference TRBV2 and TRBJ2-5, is EPEVTQTPSHQVTQMGQEVILRCVPISNHLYFYWYRQILGQKVEFLVSFYNNEISEKSEIFDDQFSVERPDGSNFTLKIRSTKLEDSAMYFCASSGRGQGASETQYFGPGTRLLVL.

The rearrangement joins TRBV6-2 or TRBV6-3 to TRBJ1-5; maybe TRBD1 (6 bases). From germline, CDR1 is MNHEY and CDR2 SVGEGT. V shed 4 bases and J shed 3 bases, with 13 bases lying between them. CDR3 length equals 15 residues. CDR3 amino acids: CASSFTGTHNQPQHF. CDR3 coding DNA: TGTGCCAGCAGTTTTACAGGGACCCACAATCAGCCCCAGCATTTT.

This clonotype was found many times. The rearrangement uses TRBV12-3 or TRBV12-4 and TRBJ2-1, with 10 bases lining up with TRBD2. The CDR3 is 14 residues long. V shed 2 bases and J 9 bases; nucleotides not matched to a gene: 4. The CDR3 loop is CASSLTSGVSEQFF. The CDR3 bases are TGTGCCAGCAGTTTAACTAGCGGGGTGAGTGAGCAGTTCTTC.

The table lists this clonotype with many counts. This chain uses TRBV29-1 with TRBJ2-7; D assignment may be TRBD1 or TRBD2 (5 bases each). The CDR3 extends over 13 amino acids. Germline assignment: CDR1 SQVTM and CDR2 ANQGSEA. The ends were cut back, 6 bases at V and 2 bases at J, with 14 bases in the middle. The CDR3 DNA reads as TGCAGCGTGCCCGGGACCGGAGCCTACGAGCAGTACTTC. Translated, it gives CSVPGTGAYEQYF.

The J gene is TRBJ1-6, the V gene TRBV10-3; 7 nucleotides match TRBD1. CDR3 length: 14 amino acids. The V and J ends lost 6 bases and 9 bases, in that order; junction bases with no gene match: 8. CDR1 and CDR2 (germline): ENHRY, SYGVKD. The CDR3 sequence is CAIRRDSLSSPLHF. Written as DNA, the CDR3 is TGTGCCATCAGGAGGGACAGCCTCAGTTCACCCCTCCACTTT.

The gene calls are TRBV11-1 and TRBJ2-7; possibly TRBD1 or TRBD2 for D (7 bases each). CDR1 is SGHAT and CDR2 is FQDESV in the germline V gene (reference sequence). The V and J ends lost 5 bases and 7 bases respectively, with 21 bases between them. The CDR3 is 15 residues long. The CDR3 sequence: CASSLTGTVGGEQYF. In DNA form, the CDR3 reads TGTGCCAGCAGCCTCACCGGGACAGTGGGGGGGGAGCAGTACTTC.

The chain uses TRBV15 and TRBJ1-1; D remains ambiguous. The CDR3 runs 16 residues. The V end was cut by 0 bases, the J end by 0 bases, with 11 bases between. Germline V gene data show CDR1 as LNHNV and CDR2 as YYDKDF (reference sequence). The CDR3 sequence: CATSRDEGGLNTEAFF. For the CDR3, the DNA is TGTGCCACCAGCAGAGATGAGGGAGGACTGAACACTGAAGCTTTCTTT.

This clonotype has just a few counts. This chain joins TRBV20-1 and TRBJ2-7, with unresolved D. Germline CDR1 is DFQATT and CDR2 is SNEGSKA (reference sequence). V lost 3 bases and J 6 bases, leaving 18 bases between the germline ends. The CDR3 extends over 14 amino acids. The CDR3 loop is CSARDPRVDVEQYF. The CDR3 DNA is TGCAGTGCTAGGGACCCCCGTGTTGACGTCGAGCAGTACTTC.

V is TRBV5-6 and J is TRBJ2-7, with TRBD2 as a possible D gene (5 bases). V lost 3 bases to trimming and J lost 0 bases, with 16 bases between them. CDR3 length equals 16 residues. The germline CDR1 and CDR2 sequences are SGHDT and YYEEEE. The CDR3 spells CASSSELVTGSYEQYF. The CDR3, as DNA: TGTGCCAGCAGCTCGGAACTAGTAACGGGCTCCTACGAGCAGTACTTC.

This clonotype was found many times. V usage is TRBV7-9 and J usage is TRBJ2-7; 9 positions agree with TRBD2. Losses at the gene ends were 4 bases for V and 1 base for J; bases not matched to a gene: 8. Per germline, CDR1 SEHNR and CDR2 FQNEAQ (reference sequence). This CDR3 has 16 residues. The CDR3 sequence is CASSSPLAGHSYEQYF. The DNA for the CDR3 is TGTGCCAGCAGCTCACCTCTAGCGGGGCATTCCTACGAGCAGTACTTC.

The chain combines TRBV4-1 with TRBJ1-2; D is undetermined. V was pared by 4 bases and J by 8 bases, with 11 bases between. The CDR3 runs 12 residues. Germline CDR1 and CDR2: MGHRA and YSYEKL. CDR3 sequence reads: CASSPLGRGYTF. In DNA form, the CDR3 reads TGCGCCAGCAGCCCCCTGGGGAGAGGCTACACCTTC.

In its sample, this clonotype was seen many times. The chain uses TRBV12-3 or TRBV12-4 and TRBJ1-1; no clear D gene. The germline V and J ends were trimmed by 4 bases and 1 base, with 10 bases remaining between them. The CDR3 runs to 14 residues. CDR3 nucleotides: TGTGCCAGCAGTTCAGGTTGGCGGAACACTGAAGCTTTCTTT. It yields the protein CASSSGWRNTEAFF.

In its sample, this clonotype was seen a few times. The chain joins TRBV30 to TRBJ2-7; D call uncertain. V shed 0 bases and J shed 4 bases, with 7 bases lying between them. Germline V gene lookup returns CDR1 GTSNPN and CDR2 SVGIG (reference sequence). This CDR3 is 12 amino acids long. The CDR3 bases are TGTGCCTGGAGTGTACTTGGGTACGAGCAGTACTTC. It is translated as CAWSVLGYEQYF.

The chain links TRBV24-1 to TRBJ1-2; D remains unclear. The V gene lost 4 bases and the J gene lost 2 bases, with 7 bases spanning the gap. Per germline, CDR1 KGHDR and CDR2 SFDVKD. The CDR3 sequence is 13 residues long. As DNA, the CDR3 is TGTGCCACCAGTGAGTCGGGAAACTATGGCTACACCTTC. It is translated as CATSESGNYGYTF.

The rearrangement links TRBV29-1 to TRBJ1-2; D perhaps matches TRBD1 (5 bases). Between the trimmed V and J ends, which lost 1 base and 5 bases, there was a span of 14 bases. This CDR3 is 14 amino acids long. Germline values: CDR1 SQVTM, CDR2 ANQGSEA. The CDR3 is CSVEGGGVRYGYTF. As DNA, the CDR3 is TGCAGCGTTGAAGGGGGCGGTGTGCGATATGGCTACACCTTC.